One and the same sample provided the 10 T cell receptor beta chains below, sequenced in a study of cytomegalovirus exposure and HLA in healthy donors (TCRdb year 2017). Library construction relied on the immunoSEQ multiplex PCR assay. For the multiplex PCR, a mixture combining 60 forward primers for TCR Vbeta segments and 13 reverse primers for TCR Jbeta segments was used. As stored in TCRdb, this immuneACCESS dataset retains in-frame rearrangements with V and J assigned. A fraction of the clones does not appear; measured against another copy, unresolved V genes explain less than half of the discrepancy, and the remainder lacks a known reason. Here the sample has 97,000 or so clones; roughly 85% occur a single time. 2.6% of the sample rests with the top ten. Input material: PBMCs. The receptors originated from a man in his forties in good health and CMV-seronegative.

The gene calls are TRBV2 and TRBJ2-7, with D hard to call. Trimming cost V 2 bases and J 0 bases, with 8 bases left between them. Germline V gene lookup returns CDR1 SNHLY and CDR2 FYNNEI. The CDR3 runs to 14 residues. The CDR3 protein is CASSELGPSYEQYF. For the CDR3, the DNA is TGTGCCAGCAGTGAACTGGGCCCCTCCTACGAGCAGTACTTC. Supplemented by reference TRBV2 and TRBJ2-7, the full variable domain reads EPEVTQTPSHQVTQMGQEVILRCVPISNHLYFYWYRQILGQKVEFLVSFYNNEISEKSEIFDDQFSVERPDGSNFTLKIRSTKLEDSAMYFCASSELGPSYEQYFGPGTRLTVT.

The chain combines TRBV5-1 with TRBJ2-7, with 7 positions matching TRBD1. This CDR3 region has 14 residues. Per germline, CDR1 SGHRS and CDR2 YFSETQ. With V trimmed by 4 bases and J by 2 bases, 6 bases remained unmatched. In DNA form, the CDR3 reads TGCGCCAGCAGCCCGACCGGACAGGCCTACGAGCAGTACTTC. Translating it yields CASSPTGQAYEQYF.

V usage is TRBV21-1 and J usage is TRBJ2-5; TRBD2 is the table's D call, not checked against the DNA. TRBV21-1 has pseudogene status. This CDR3 is 15 amino acids long. In nucleotides, the CDR3 is TGTGCCAGCCTCCGGGCTAGCGGGATCAAAGAGACCCAGTACTTC. Protein: CASLRASGIKETQYF.

The rearrangement joins TRBV6-8 to TRBJ1-5; D call uncertain. The length of the CDR3 is 18 residues. Germline assignment: CDR1 MNHGY and CDR2 SAAAGT. The V end lost 0 bases, the J end lost 3 bases, and 18 bases lay between the germline ends. CDR3 DNA sequence: TGTGCCAGCAGTTACTCGATCACGGTGTCAGGTACCAATCAGCCCCAGCATTTT. Amino acids: CASSYSITVSGTNQPQHF.

The V call is TRBV19, the J call TRBJ2-7; 9 bases line up with TRBD1. V gave up 5 bases and J gave up 3 bases; unmatched junction bases: 5. The CDR3 contains 14 residues. Germline V gene data show CDR1 as LNHDA and CDR2 as SQIVND (reference sequence). CDR3 protein: CASSAPDRGYEQYF. DNA for the CDR3: TGTGCCAGTAGTGCCCCGGACAGGGGCTACGAGCAGTACTTC.

This chain links TRBV10-2 with TRBJ2-3, with 12 positions matching TRBD2. The length of the CDR3 is 13 residues. The germline V gene encodes CDR1 WSHSY and CDR2 SAAADI. V lost 10 bases and J lost 9; bases outside the gene matches: 8. This chain's CDR3 is CATSSGGAFTQYF. The DNA for the CDR3 is TGCGCCACCTCTAGCGGGGGGGCGTTCACGCAGTATTTT.

The chain combines TRBV5-1 with TRBJ1-1, with 9 nucleotides matching TRBD1. This CDR3 contains 16 residues. The germline CDR1 and CDR2 sequences are SGHRS and YFSETQ. The junction had 6 bases not matched to a gene; V was cut back by 2 bases and J by 1 base. The CDR3 is CASSLGTGMPNTEAFF. The CDR3 bases are TGCGCCAGCAGCTTAGGGACAGGGATGCCGAACACTGAAGCTTTCTTT.

This sequence joins TRBV6-5 and TRBJ2-5, with 11 nucleotides matching TRBD2. V shed 7 bases and J 4 bases; nucleotides not matched to a gene: 8. The CDR3 consists of 15 residues. Germline CDR1 and CDR2: MNHEY and SVGAGI. This CDR3 is CASTQASGGSETQYF. In nucleotides, the CDR3 is TGTGCCAGCACCCAGGCTAGCGGGGGGTCAGAGACCCAGTACTTC.

The V and J genes are TRBV4-3 and TRBJ2-5; a possible D gene is TRBD2 (7 bases). CDR1 is LGHNA, CDR2 YSLEER, per germline. This CDR3 contains 16 residues. Trimming took off 0 bases at V and 5 bases at J, with 16 bases between the two ends. The CDR3 sequence: CASSQERGGVEETQYF. In DNA, the CDR3 is TGCGCCAGCAGCCAAGAGAGAGGGGGGGTTGAGGAGACCCAGTACTTC.

This chain uses TRBV5-4 with TRBJ1-4; 10 positions agree with TRBD1. Germline V gene data show CDR1 as SGHNT and CDR2 as YYREEE (reference sequence). The CDR3 is 15 residues long. The trim removed 3 bases at V and 5 bases at J, leaving 4 bases unmatched. CDR3 nucleotides: TGTGCCAGCAGCTGGGGGACAGGGGAAAATGAAAAACTGTTTTTT. It yields the protein CASSWGTGENEKLFF.